One and the same sample provided the 15 T cell receptor beta chains below, sequenced in a study of T cell repertoires in cytomegalovirus infection. TCRdb fed the reads into MiXCR, producing one record per CDR3 protein. The data show hundreds of thousands of distinct CDR3 sequences, roughly 6.5% seen once. Input material: PBMCs. These receptors were obtained from a human donor in good health (CMV status not recorded). Some clones in this sample may be carry-over from other donors' samples.

Notes on this clonotype: At one boundary the junction diverges from the germline segment, which might be a read error. This CDR3 reads CASSLDVTAPGHF. DNA for the CDR3: TGCGCCAGCAGCTTGGATGTTACGGCCCCTGGGCACTTC. The J gene is TRBJ2-7, the V gene TRBV5-1, with no clear D. Germline V gene sequence: CDR1 SGHRS, CDR2 YFSETQ. The CDR3 runs 13 residues.

This clonotype was seen repeatedly, ten times or more. The chain links TRBV10-3 to TRBJ2-3; 8 bases match TRBD2. This CDR3 contains 17 residues. Germline-derived CDR1 and CDR2 are ENHRY and SYGVKD. V was pared by 0 bases and J by 5 bases, with 10 bases of the junction left unmatched. In nucleotides, the CDR3 is TGTGCCATCAGTGAGTCAAGCGGGGGAAATGCTCAAGATACGCAGTATTTT. It specifies CAISESSGGNAQDTQYF.

At least ten counts were recorded for this clonotype. The chain carries TRBV6-6 and TRBJ1-5; D is undetermined. Looked up from germline, CDR1 is MNHNY and CDR2 is SVGAGI (reference sequence). With 0 bases removed from V and 7 bases from J, the gap between germline ends came to 10 bases. The CDR3 is 14 amino acids. Here the CDR3 reads CASSYSELSQPQHF. CDR3 sequence (DNA): TGTGCCAGCAGTTACTCGGAGCTTTCGCAGCCCCAGCATTTT.

The table lists this clonotype with many counts. J is TRBJ1-6 and V is TRBV20-1; 8 nucleotides line up with TRBD1. This CDR3 region has 15 residues. Germline CDR1 DFQATT, CDR2 SNEGSKA (reference sequence). V dropped 2 bases and J dropped 9; count of bases not matched to a gene: 9. The CDR3 coding sequence is TGCAGTGCTAGACCCGAAGGGACAGGCTCTTCACCCCTCCACTTT. Its protein is CSARPEGTGSSPLHF.

The table lists this clonotype with many counts. The genes are TRBV10-3 and TRBJ2-5, with TRBD2 matching over 8 bases. Per germline, CDR1 ENHRY and CDR2 SYGVKD. CDR3 length: 17 residues. J was trimmed by 2 bases and V by 0 bases; bases with no gene match: 8. CDR3 sequence (DNA): TGTGCCATCAGTGAGTCGAGGAGCGGGGGACTACAAGAGACCCAGTACTTC. Translated, it gives CAISESRSGGLQETQYF.

This clonotype was detected many times. Relative to the germline gene, one junction end is altered; a read error may explain this. This chain links TRBV7-2 with TRBJ1-4; D uncertain. This CDR3 is built from 13 residues. The germline V gene encodes CDR1 SGHTA and CDR2 FQGNSA. CDR3 nucleotide sequence: TGTGCCAGCAGCTTAGCGACTAACGAAAAACTGTTTTTT. Amino acids: CASSLATNEKLFF.

This clonotype was recorded a few times. The chain links TRBV29-1 to TRBJ1-1; TRBD1 matches 7 bases. Trimming removed 4 bases from V and 1 base from J; junction bases left unmatched: 3. The CDR3 totals 13 residues. CDR1 SQVTM and CDR2 ANQGSEA come from the germline V gene. Written as DNA, the CDR3 is TGCAGCGTTGCTGAGGGGGCGAACACTGAAGCTTTCTTT. It translates to CSVAEGANTEAFF.

V and J are TRBV20-1 and TRBJ2-3; 7 nucleotides align to TRBD1. J gave up 4 bases and V 6 bases, and 10 bases lay outside the gene matches. Germline-derived CDR1 and CDR2 are DFQATT and SNEGSKA (reference sequence). The CDR3 length is 14 residues. CDR3 loop: CSAPGRGRADTQYF. Written as DNA, the CDR3 is TGCAGTGCCCCGGGAAGGGGGCGGGCAGATACGCAGTATTTT.

This clonotype was counted many times. The V and J genes are TRBV4-3 and TRBJ1-2, with D possibly being TRBD1 (5 bases). Trimming pared 0 bases from V and 8 bases from J, leaving 13 bases between. The CDR3 contains 14 residues. CDR1 and CDR2 from the germline V gene are LGHNA and YSLEER. The DNA for the CDR3 is TGCGCCAGCAGCCAAGATGCCAGGGATGACGGCTACACCTTC. This sequence encodes CASSQDARDDGYTF.

This clonotype was found a few times. The V and J genes are TRBV5-1 and TRBJ1-1; no definite D call. V lost 1 base, J lost 1 base, and 11 bases lay in between. The V gene's germline CDR1 is SGHRS and CDR2 YFSETQ. The CDR3 runs 15 residues. CDR3 protein: CASSLRRMANTEAFF. The CDR3 DNA reads TGCGCCAGCAGCTTGCGGCGGATGGCGAACACTGAAGCTTTCTTT.

The CDR3 loop reads CSARKTGGEAFF. For the CDR3, the DNA is TGCAGTGCTAGAAAGACAGGGGGTGAAGCTTTCTTT. The chain uses TRBV20-1 and TRBJ1-1, with 9 bases fitting TRBD1. Trimming took 2 bases from V and 7 from J; bases not matched to a gene: 2. This CDR3 has 12 amino acids. Germline lookup yields CDR1 DFQATT and CDR2 SNEGSKA (reference sequence).

This clonotype has a count of ten or more. The CDR3 bases are TGTGCCAGCAGACAGGCCCTCACTGAAGCTTTCTTT. As protein: CASRQALTEAFF. V usage is TRBV12-3 or TRBV12-4 and J usage is TRBJ1-1; perhaps TRBD1 as D (5 bases). Trimming cost V 6 bases and J 4 bases, with 9 bases left between them. This CDR3 has 12 amino acids.

The chain employs TRBV7-9 and TRBJ2-4; D is possibly TRBD1 or TRBD2 (6 bases each). The CDR3 length is 13 residues. The germline V gene encodes CDR1 SEHNR and CDR2 FQNEAQ (reference sequence). V was cut by 6 bases and J by 1 base, with 7 bases left in between. The CDR3 sequence is CASRGGAKNIQYF. In DNA, the CDR3 is TGTGCCAGCAGAGGGGGGGCCAAAAACATTCAGTACTTC.

In this sample, this clonotype turned up many times. This sequence joins TRBV7-2 and TRBJ1-2; TRBD1 agrees at 8 bases. Germline V lookup: CDR1 SGHTA, CDR2 FQGNSA. The CDR3 spans 14 residues. Germline trimming cut 6 bases from V and 3 bases from J; bases unmatched to any gene: 6. The CDR3 reads CASSSGGRDYGYTF. CDR3 DNA sequence: TGTGCCAGCAGTTCAGGGGGCAGGGACTATGGCTACACCTTC. Together with reference TRBV7-2 and TRBJ1-2, the CDR3 gives the full variable domain: GAGVSQSPSNKVTEKGKDVELRCDPISGHTALYWYRQSLGQGLEFLIYFQGNSAPDKSGLPSDRFSAERTGGSVSTLTIQRTQQEDSAVYLCASSSGGRDYGYTFGSGTRLTVV.

This clonotype was counted at least ten times. The rearrangement links TRBV29-1 to TRBJ1-2; no reliable D call. Between the trimmed V and J ends, which lost 0 bases and 1 base, there was a span of 15 bases. In germline, CDR1 is SQVTM, CDR2 ANQGSEA. The CDR3 loop spans 16 amino acids. This chain's CDR3 is CSVEDGKEELNYGYTF. In DNA form, the CDR3 reads TGCAGCGTTGAAGATGGAAAGGAGGAACTTAACTATGGCTACACCTTC.